This T cell receptor beta chain was retrieved from a study of T cell changes during pregnancy in multiple sclerosis. Clones were read by immunoSEQ multiplex PCR, and TCRdb kept only the in-frame ones, dropping some. The sample comprises about 22,000 clones, 91% of which are singletons, and over 0.55% rests with the top ten. This clone came up a few times. After removal of 1 base from V and 7 bases from J, the junction contained 7 bases not matched to a gene. CDR1 and CDR2 (germline): SGHTA, FQGNSA. The CDR3 has 16 residues. The chain is built from TRBV7-2 and TRBJ2-1; 10 bases are a match to TRBD2. The receptor was isolated from a female donor in good health, enrolled as a control in a pregnancy study. The starting material was CD4+ T cells from peripheral blood mononuclear cells, obtained in the third trimester of pregnancy. The DNA of the CDR3 is TGTGCCAGCAGCTTAGTACGCGCTAGCGGGAGAAATGAGCAGTTCTTC. Amino acid sequence: CASSLVRASGRNEQFF.